The 30 T cell receptor beta chains given below trace back to one sample, sequenced in a study of blood T cell repertoires in COVID-19. The repertoire was sequenced with immunoSEQ multiplex PCR; TCRdb's copy has only in-frame clones and lacks some. The sample has under 500,000 clones, around nine tenths seen once. The sample consisted of peripheral blood. The receptors derive from a woman in her 30s with acute or convalescent COVID-19.

The chain carries TRBV3-1 (or the pseudogene TRBV3-2) and TRBJ2-5; 7 bases are shared with TRBD2. The V gene end was trimmed by 4 bases and the J gene end by 5 bases; junction bases not matched to a gene: 4. Germline-derived CDR1 and CDR2 are LGHDT and YNNKEL (reference sequence). The CDR3 contains 13 residues. CDR3 in DNA: TGTGCCAGCAGCCCACGGGGGGAGGAGACCCAGTACTTC. This sequence encodes CASSPRGEETQYF.

The V and J genes are TRBV19 and TRBJ2-5, with 8 bases that match TRBD1. The CDR3 runs to 13 residues. J gave up 4 bases and V 6 bases, and 4 bases lay outside the gene matches. Per germline, CDR1 LNHDA and CDR2 SQIVND (reference sequence). CDR3: CASSQTGVETQYF. CDR3 bases: TGTGCCAGTAGCCAGACAGGGGTAGAGACCCAGTACTTC.

The chain couples TRBV4-2 to TRBJ2-7, with a possible D match to TRBD2 (7 bases). This CDR3 is 16 amino acids long. Trimming left V 1 base short and J 2 bases short, with 15 bases between. CDR1 LGHNA and CDR2 YNFKEQ come from the germline V gene. The CDR3 region is CASSQGWGGLTYEQYF. The CDR3 DNA reads TGTGCCAGCAGCCAAGGCTGGGGGGGCCTGACCTACGAGCAGTACTTC.

The chain uses TRBV2 and TRBJ2-2, with D hard to call. V dropped 4 bases and J dropped 6 bases, with 15 bases sitting between them. Germline CDR1 SNHLY, CDR2 FYNNEI. There are 15 residues in the CDR3. For the CDR3, the DNA is TGTGCCAGCAGTGTAGATAGATACCTTCCCGGGGAGCTGTTTTTT. This codes for CASSVDRYLPGELFF.

CDR3 DNA: TGTGCCAGCAGCTTAAATCGCAGTATTATGTCACCCCTCCACTTT. It is translated as CASSLNRSIMSPLHF. V is TRBV7-3 and J is TRBJ1-6; D is unresolved. The CDR3 is made up of 15 amino acids. Germline V gene lookup returns CDR1 SGHTA and CDR2 FQGTGA. Trimming shortened V by 1 base and J by 10 bases, and 14 bases separated the two germline ends.

The rearrangement uses TRBV27 and TRBJ2-5; D uncertain. Germline V gene sequence: CDR1 MNHEY, CDR2 SMNVEV (reference sequence). This CDR3 is built from 12 residues. The V and J ends lost 8 bases and 4 bases respectively, with 11 bases between them. The CDR3 is CASSPGGETQYF. CDR3 coding DNA: TGTGCCAGCTCCCCCGGCGGAGAGACCCAGTACTTC.

The chain uses TRBV6-6 and TRBJ2-5, with a weak D call TRBD1 (6 bases). V was pared by 0 bases and J by 2 bases, with 7 bases between. Germline loops: CDR1 MNHNY, CDR2 SVGAGI (reference sequence). The CDR3 spans 14 residues. CDR3 loop: CASSYSGQQETQYF. CDR3 nucleotides: TGTGCCAGCAGTTACTCGGGACAACAAGAGACCCAGTACTTC.

The DNA of the CDR3 is TGTGCCAGCAGTTCAAACAATGAGCAGTTCTTC. Encoded protein: CASSSNNEQFF. This chain links TRBV28 with TRBJ2-1, with D unclear. In germline, CDR1 is MDHEN, CDR2 SYDVKM. Trimming removed 4 bases at V and 5 bases at J, with 3 bases between. This CDR3 spans 11 amino acids.

This CDR3 is CASSLQNRGLPDSGYTF. CDR3 coding DNA: TGTGCCAGCAGCCTACAAAACAGGGGCCTTCCCGATTCTGGCTACACCTTC. This rearrangement joins TRBV7-8 to TRBJ1-2, with 7 bases matching TRBD1. From germline, CDR1 is SGHVS and CDR2 FQNEAQ. Trimming at V came to 5 bases and at J to 7 bases, leaving 19 bases not matched to a gene. The CDR3 length is 17 residues. Drawing the rest from reference TRBV7-8 and TRBJ1-2, the complete variable domain is GAGVSQSPRYKVAKRGQDVALRCDPISGHVSLFWYQQALGQGPEFLTYFQNEAQLDKSGLPSDRFFAERPEGSVSTLKIQRTQQEDSAVYLCASSLQNRGLPDSGYTFGSGTRLTVV.

The genes are TRBV4-1 and TRBJ1-1; D possibly corresponds to TRBD1 (6 bases). Per the germline V gene, CDR1 is MGHRA and CDR2 is YSYEKL. The CDR3 is 16 amino acids. The ends were cut back, 0 bases at V and 0 bases at J, with 11 bases in the middle. The CDR3 is CASSQEGYRVNTEAFF. As DNA, the CDR3 is TGCGCCAGCAGCCAAGAGGGATACAGGGTGAACACTGAAGCTTTCTTT.

This chain joins TRBV4-1 and TRBJ2-5, with D uncertain. Trimming shortened V by 4 bases and J by 5 bases, and 14 bases separated the two germline ends. The V gene's germline CDR1 is MGHRA and CDR2 YSYEKL. The CDR3 sequence is 14 residues long. CDR3 sequence (DNA): TGCGCCAGCAGCCGCGACAACTCCGAGGAGACCCAGTACTTC. Amino acids: CASSRDNSEETQYF.

The rearrangement joins TRBV6-5 to TRBJ2-5; D perhaps matches TRBD2 (5 bases). Looked up from germline, CDR1 is MNHEY and CDR2 is SVGAGI. The CDR3 spans 10 residues. CDR3 bases: TGTGCTACGTACGCCGGGGCCCAGTACTTC. Its translation is CATYAGAQYF.

V gene TRBV6-5 combines with J gene TRBJ1-4, with D maybe TRBD1 (5 bases). V lost 8 bases to trimming and J lost 6 bases, with 13 bases between them. Germline V gives CDR1 MNHEY, CDR2 SVGAGI. CDR3 size: 13 residues. This chain's CDR3 is CASGRGGYEKLFF. The CDR3 DNA reads as TGTGCCAGCGGTAGGGGCGGTTATGAAAAACTGTTTTTT.

This clone was recorded a few times. This sequence joins TRBV6-1 and TRBJ2-1; 7 bases line up with TRBD1. The length of the CDR3 is 13 residues. Per the germline V gene, CDR1 is MNHNS and CDR2 is SASEGT. V trimming: 2 bases; J trimming: 12 bases; junction bases outside the gene matches: 7. The CDR3 DNA reads TGTGCCAGCAGTGAAAATGCCAGGGGGAGGCAGTTCTTC. Residues: CASSENARGRQFF.

The chain recombines TRBV9 with TRBJ1-2; no firm D call. The V gene lost 5 bases and the J gene lost 6 bases, with 11 bases spanning the gap. There are 12 residues in the CDR3. From germline, CDR1 is SGDLS and CDR2 YYNGEE. The CDR3: CASRGGSHGYTF. The CDR3 DNA follows: TGTGCCAGCAGGGGAGGAAGCCATGGCTACACCTTC.

This clone was picked up one time. V is TRBV7-8 and J is TRBJ2-6; D is unclear. The length of the CDR3 is 18 residues. Germline V gene lookup returns CDR1 SGHVS and CDR2 FQNEAQ. V dropped 0 bases and J dropped 1 base, with 13 bases sitting between them. The chain's CDR3 is CASSLAMGGGSGANVLTF. The CDR3 DNA follows: TGTGCCAGCAGCTTAGCGATGGGTGGCGGTTCTGGGGCCAACGTCCTGACTTTC.

V is TRBV7-3 and J is TRBJ2-7; 9 bases map to TRBD2. The ends lost 5 bases at V and 4 bases at J; junction bases unmatched: 9. The CDR3 loop spans 15 amino acids. Germline assignment: CDR1 SGHTA and CDR2 FQGTGA. CDR3 nucleotide sequence: TGTGCCAGCAGCCTAAGCGGGGGGCCACAGTACGAGCAGTACTTC. Protein: CASSLSGGPQYEQYF.

The J gene is TRBJ1-2, the V gene TRBV6-5, with 7 bases fitting TRBD1. Germline V gene sequence: CDR1 MNHEY, CDR2 SVGAGI. The CDR3 has 14 amino acids. The junction had 12 bases not matched to a gene; V was cut back by 10 bases and J by 4 bases. The CDR3 DNA sequence: TGTGCCATTGCCTGGACAGGTCGCAGCTATGGCTACACCTTC. Protein product: CAIAWTGRSYGYTF.

DNA of the CDR3: TGTGCCAGCTCACCTGGACAGGGGCCCGGGTATGGCTACACCTTC. Translated: CASSPGQGPGYGYTF. The rearrangement joins TRBV18 to TRBJ1-2; TRBD1 matches 9 bases. In germline, CDR1 is KGHSH, CDR2 LQKENI. The ends lost 3 bases at V and 5 bases at J; junction bases unmatched: 7. The CDR3 runs to 15 residues. Full variable domain (rest looked up from reference TRBV18 and TRBJ1-2): NAGVMQNPRHLVRRRGQEARLRCSPMKGHSHVYWYRQLPEEGLKFMVYLQKENIIDESGMPKERFSAEFPKEGPSILRIQQVVRGDSAAYFCASSPGQGPGYGYTFGSGTRLTVV.

The chain is built from TRBV15 and TRBJ2-2, with D perhaps TRBD2 (5 bases). The CDR3 extends over 17 amino acids. Trimming took off 0 bases at V and 0 bases at J, with 11 bases between the two ends. Germline V gene lookup returns CDR1 LNHNV and CDR2 YYDKDF (reference sequence). Written as DNA, the CDR3 is TGTGCCACCAGCAGAGATAGTGATAGCGCGAACACCGGGGAGCTGTTTTTT. It specifies CATSRDSDSANTGELFF.

The chain is built from TRBV20-1 and TRBJ2-4; 12 nucleotides line up with TRBD1. Germline-derived CDR1 and CDR2 are DFQATT and SNEGSKA (reference sequence). Trimming took 3 bases from V and 2 from J; bases not matched to a gene: 2. The CDR3 totals 15 residues. The chain's CDR3 is CSASGTGGSKNIQYF. CDR3 DNA: TGCAGTGCTAGTGGGACAGGGGGCTCCAAAAACATTCAGTACTTC.

A few counts support this clone. The rearrangement uses TRBV29-1 and TRBJ2-7; 8 positions match TRBD1. The CDR3 extends over 13 amino acids. CDR1 and CDR2 (germline): SQVTM, ANQGSEA. Trimming at V came to 8 bases and at J to 3 bases, leaving 9 bases not matched to a gene. CDR3 bases: TGCAGCACCCATTCCGGGACAGGCTACGAGCAGTACTTC. Translated, it gives CSTHSGTGYEQYF.

This chain connects TRBV30 to TRBJ2-1; 7 nucleotides match TRBD2. V lost 5 bases to trimming and J lost 9 bases; unmatched junction nucleotides: 4. Germline V lookup: CDR1 GTSNPN, CDR2 SVGIG (reference sequence). CDR3 length: 11 amino acids. This chain's CDR3 is CAWAGRGEQFF. The CDR3 nucleotides read TGTGCCTGGGCAGGGAGGGGTGAGCAGTTCTTC.

CDR3 bases: TGTGCCAGCAGCGCGGAAAATCAGGGGTACAATGAGCAGTTCTTC. It specifies CASSAENQGYNEQFF. The chain couples TRBV9 to TRBJ2-1, with a tentative D call TRBD1 (6 bases). The CDR3 contains 15 residues. Trimming shortened V by 3 bases and J by 4 bases, and 14 bases separated the two germline ends. The germline V gene encodes CDR1 SGDLS and CDR2 YYNGEE.

This clone was seen only once. The rearrangement joins TRBV19 to TRBJ1-1, with D hard to call. The CDR3 covers 12 residues. CDR1 and CDR2 from the germline V gene are LNHDA and SQIVND (reference sequence). Deletions cut 5 bases from V and 8 bases from J, with 12 bases between. In DNA form, the CDR3 reads TGTGCCAGTAGTCTCGGGATTGACGAAGCTTTCTTT. Residues: CASSLGIDEAFF.

The chain employs TRBV4-1 and TRBJ2-3; 7 bases are a match to TRBD2. V lost 2 bases to trimming and J lost 2 bases; unmatched junction nucleotides: 1. This CDR3 comprises 14 residues. Germline values: CDR1 MGHRA, CDR2 YSYEKL. CDR3 sequence (DNA): TGCGCCAGCAGCCAAAGCGGGAACACAGATACGCAGTATTTT. This gives the protein CASSQSGNTDTQYF.

This sequence joins TRBV5-1 and TRBJ2-1; TRBD1 matches at 10 bases. The length of the CDR3 is 15 residues. The J segment lost 8 bases and the V segment lost 2 bases, leaving 7 bases of the junction unmatched. Per germline, CDR1 SGHRS and CDR2 YFSETQ. The CDR3 DNA follows: TGCGCCAGCAGCTTCAGCAGACAGGGGGCACATGAGCAGTTCTTC. Amino acid sequence: CASSFSRQGAHEQFF.

The chain uses TRBV12-3 or TRBV12-4 and TRBJ1-2; tentative D call: TRBD1 (6 bases). The CDR3 spans 13 residues. Trimming removed 6 bases at V and 7 bases at J, with 15 bases between. DNA of the CDR3: TGTGCCAGCAGGAAATGGGGGCTGGCTGGCTACACCTTC. Its translation is CASRKWGLAGYTF.

This clone was observed once. The genes are TRBV19 and TRBJ1-5, with D uncertain. CDR1 and CDR2 from the germline V gene are LNHDA and SQIVND (reference sequence). V lost 3 bases and J 6 bases, leaving 12 bases between the germline ends. This CDR3 is 14 amino acids long. CDR3 loop: CASSIVPDGQPQHF. In DNA, the CDR3 is TGTGCCAGTAGTATCGTCCCAGATGGTCAGCCCCAGCATTTT.

This chain joins TRBV15 and TRBJ2-5, with TRBD2 matching 9 bases. The junction had 6 bases not matched to a gene; V was cut back by 2 bases and J by 2 bases. From germline, CDR1 is LNHNV and CDR2 YYDKDF (reference sequence). The CDR3 is 16 amino acids. In DNA, the CDR3 is TGTGCCACCAGCAGACGGACTAGCGCCATACAAGAGACCCAGTACTTC. This sequence encodes CATSRRTSAIQETQYF.